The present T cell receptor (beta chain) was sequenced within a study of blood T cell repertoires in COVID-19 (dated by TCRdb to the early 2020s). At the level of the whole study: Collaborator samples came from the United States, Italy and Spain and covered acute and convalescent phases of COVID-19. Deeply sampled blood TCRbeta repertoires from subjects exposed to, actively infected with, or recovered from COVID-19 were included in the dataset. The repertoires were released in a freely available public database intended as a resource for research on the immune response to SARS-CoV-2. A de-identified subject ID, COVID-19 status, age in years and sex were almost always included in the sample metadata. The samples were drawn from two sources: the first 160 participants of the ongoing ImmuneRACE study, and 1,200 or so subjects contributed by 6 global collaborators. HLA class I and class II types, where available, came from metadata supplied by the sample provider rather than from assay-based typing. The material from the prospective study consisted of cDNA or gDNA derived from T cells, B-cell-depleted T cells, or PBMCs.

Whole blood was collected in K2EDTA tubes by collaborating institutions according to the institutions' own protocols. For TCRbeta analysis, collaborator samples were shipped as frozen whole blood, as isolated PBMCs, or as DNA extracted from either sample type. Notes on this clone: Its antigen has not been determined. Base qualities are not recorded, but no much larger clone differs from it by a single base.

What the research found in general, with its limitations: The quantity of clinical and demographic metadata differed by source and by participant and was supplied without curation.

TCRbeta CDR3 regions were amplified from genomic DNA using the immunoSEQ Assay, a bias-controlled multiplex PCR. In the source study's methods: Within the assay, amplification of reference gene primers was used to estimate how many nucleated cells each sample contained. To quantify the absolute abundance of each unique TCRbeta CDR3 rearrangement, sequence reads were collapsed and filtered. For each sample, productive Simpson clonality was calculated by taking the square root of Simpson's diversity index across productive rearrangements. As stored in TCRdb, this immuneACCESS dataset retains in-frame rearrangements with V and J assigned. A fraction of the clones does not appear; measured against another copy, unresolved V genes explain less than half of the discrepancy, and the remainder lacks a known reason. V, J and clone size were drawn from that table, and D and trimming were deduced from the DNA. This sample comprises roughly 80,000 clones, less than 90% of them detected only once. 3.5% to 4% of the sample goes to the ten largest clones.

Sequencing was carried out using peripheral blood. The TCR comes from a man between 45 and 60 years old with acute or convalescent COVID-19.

The DNA sequence is given as TGTGCCAGCAGCCCAAGCGGGGGGGGAGAGACCCAGTACTTC. Protein translation: CASSPSGGGETQYF. The chain joins TRBV11-1 to TRBJ2-5; TRBD2 fits 10 bases in the junction. Germline trimming: 5 bases from V, 4 bases from J; junction bases outside gene matches: 4. The CDR3, cysteine through phenylalanine, is 14 amino acids long. Of the read, only the CDR3 DNA is kept; its 42 bases are in frame from base 1. CDR1 and CDR2 (SGHAT, FQDESV) derive from the germline V gene (reference sequence).